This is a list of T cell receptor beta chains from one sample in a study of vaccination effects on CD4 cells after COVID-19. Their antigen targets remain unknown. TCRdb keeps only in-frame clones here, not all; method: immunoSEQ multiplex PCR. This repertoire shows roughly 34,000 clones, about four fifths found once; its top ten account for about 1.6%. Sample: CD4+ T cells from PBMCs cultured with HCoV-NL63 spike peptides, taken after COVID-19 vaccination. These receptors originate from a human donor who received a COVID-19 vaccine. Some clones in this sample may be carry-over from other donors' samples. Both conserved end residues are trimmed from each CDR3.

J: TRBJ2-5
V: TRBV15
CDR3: ATSRDKGGSETQY

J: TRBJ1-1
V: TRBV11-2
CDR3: ASSLSYSGEYEAF

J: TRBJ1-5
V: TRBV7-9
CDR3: ASSLALGRGNQPQH

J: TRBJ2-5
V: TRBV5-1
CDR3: ASSVQGGPETQY

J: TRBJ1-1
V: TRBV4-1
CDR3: ASRKTRTGGADTEAF

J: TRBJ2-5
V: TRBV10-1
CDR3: ASSESGAGRETQY

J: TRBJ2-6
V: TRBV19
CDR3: ASSMGQGRRSGANVLT

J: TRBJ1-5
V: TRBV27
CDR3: ASSFEGKVTQPQH

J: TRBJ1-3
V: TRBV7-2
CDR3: ASSLEFQVSGNTIY

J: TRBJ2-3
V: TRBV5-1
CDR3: ASRIVEDSTDTQY

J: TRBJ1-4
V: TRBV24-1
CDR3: ATSVLGGEKLF

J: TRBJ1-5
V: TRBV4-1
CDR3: ASSQRVLEDQPQH

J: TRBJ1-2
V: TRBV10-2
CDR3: ASRNPGQASYGYT

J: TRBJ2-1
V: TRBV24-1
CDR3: AVLGPYNEQF

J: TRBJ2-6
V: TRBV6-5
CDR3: ASTPTGNGANVLT

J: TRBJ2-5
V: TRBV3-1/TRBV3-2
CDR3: ASSHGQTQY

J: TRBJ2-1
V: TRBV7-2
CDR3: ASSLKSWNEQF

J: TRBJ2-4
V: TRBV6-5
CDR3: ASRDSWGKNIQY

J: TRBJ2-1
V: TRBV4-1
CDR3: ASSQDRTHYNEQF

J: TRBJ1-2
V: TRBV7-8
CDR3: ASSSRSSRDMGYGYT

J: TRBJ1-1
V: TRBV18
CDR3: ASSQGPGTEAF

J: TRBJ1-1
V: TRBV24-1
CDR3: ATSDPTLPGAEAF

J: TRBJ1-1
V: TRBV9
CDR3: ASSVTPGVIGNTEAF

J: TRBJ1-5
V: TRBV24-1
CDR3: ATSDGDRGYNQPQH

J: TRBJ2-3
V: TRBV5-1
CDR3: ASSLGLAVASDTQY

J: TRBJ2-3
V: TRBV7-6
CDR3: ASSSGLAGSSTDTQY

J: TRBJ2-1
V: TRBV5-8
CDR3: ASPLDWTGGVSYNEQF

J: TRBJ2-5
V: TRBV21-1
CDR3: ASSRAGPTKETQY

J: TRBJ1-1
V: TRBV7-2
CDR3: ASGLGRNTEAF

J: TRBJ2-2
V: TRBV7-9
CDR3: ASTIQANTGELF

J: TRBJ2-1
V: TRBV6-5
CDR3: ASSYSLSSYNEQF

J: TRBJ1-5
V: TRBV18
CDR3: ASSPDSQGPQH

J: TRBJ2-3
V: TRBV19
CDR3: ASDGGRADTQY

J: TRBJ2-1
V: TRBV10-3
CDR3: AISESWSSYNEQF

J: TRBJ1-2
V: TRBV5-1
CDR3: ASSLEGVGGYT

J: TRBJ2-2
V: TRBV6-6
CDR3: ASSYALAGNTGELF

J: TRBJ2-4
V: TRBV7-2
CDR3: ASTPGGILY

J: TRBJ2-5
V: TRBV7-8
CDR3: ASSNNRGQGTQY

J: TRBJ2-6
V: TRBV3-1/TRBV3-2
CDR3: ASSQGRGPGANVLT

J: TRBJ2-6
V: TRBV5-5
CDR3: ASSLRGQGQGYSGANVLT

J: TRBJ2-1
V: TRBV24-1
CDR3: ATSRQGSYNEQF

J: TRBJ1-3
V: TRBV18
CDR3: ASSPPGLRNTIY